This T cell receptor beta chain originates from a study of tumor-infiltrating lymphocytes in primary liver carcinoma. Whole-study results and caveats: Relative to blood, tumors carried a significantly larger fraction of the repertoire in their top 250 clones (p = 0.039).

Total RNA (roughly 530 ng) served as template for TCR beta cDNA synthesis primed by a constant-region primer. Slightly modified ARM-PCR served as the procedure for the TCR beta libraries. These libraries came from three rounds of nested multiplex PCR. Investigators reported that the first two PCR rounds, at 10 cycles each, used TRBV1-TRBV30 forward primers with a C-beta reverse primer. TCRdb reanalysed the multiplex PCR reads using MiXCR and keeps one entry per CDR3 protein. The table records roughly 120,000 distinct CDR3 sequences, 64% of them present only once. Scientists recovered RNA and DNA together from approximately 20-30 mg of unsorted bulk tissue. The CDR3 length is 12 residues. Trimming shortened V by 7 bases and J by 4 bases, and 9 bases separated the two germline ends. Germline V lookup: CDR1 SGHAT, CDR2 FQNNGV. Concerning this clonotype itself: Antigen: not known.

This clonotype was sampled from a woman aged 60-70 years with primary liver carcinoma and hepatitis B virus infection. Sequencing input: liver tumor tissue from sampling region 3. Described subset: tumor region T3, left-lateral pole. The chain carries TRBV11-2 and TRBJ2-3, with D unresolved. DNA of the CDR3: TGTGCCAGCAACGACGAGGCAGATACGCAGTATTTT. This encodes CASNDEADTQYF.